A single sample is the source of the 29 T cell receptor beta chains below, sequenced in a study of control samples from healthy donors and cancer patients. Sequenced by immunoSEQ multiplex PCR; TCRdb stores in-frame clones only, minus some. The sample has around 100,000 clones, more than 90% seen once. The sample consisted of blood. The receptors originated from a human donor in good health. The donor label of this sample is uncertain.

This chain connects TRBV7-9 to TRBJ1-2; 10 bases match TRBD1. CDR3 length: 14 residues. The ends lost 7 bases at V and 6 bases at J; junction bases unmatched: 8. Germline V gene lookup returns CDR1 SEHNR and CDR2 FQNEAQ (reference sequence). In DNA form, the CDR3 reads TGTGCCAGCACTTCGGGACAGGGGCCCGATGGCTACACCTTC. Translating it yields CASTSGQGPDGYTF.

The chain has TRBV19 and TRBJ2-3; 7 positions agree with TRBD1. From germline, CDR1 is LNHDA and CDR2 SQIVND (reference sequence). J lost 5 bases, V lost 9 bases, and 11 bases had no gene match. This CDR3 is 14 amino acids long. Written as DNA, the CDR3 is TGTGCCAGATTTGACAGGGCGAATGTAGATACGCAGTATTTT. Amino acid sequence: CARFDRANVDTQYF.

The chain joins TRBV3-1 (or the pseudogene TRBV3-2) to TRBJ1-6; D gene unclear. There are 13 residues in the CDR3. Trimming took off 1 base at V and 10 bases at J, with 8 bases between the two ends. The V gene's germline CDR1 is LGHDT and CDR2 YNNKEL (reference sequence). The CDR3 bases are TGTGCCAGCAGCCAAGTCGCCGGGTCACCCCTCCACTTT. It translates to CASSQVAGSPLHF.

This sequence joins TRBV6-5 and TRBJ1-6; D gene unclear. Trimming took 11 bases from V and 0 from J, leaving 11 bases between them. CDR3 length: 14 residues. The germline CDR1 and CDR2 sequences are MNHEY and SVGAGI. The CDR3 DNA sequence: TGTGCCGCCGGAACGGCCTCCTATAATTCACCCCTCCACTTT. Amino acid sequence: CAAGTASYNSPLHF.

The rearrangement joins TRBV3-1 (or the pseudogene TRBV3-2) to TRBJ2-7; tentatively, D is TRBD2 (6 bases). Germline V gene sequence: CDR1 LGHDT, CDR2 YNNKEL (reference sequence). V gave up 4 bases and J gave up 6 bases, with 10 bases separating them. This CDR3 is 12 amino acids long. This chain's CDR3 is CASSRGVGEQYF. As DNA, the CDR3 is TGTGCCAGCAGCCGGGGGGTCGGCGAGCAGTACTTC.

The genes are TRBV27 and TRBJ2-6; D not certain. The CDR3 extends over 16 amino acids. Between the trimmed V and J ends, which lost 3 bases and 2 bases, there was a span of 11 bases. CDR1 and CDR2 from the germline V gene are MNHEY and SMNVEV (reference sequence). The CDR3 DNA sequence: TGTGCCAGCAGTTTTGGACGGACCACTGGGGCCAACGTCCTGACTTTC. Amino acids: CASSFGRTTGANVLTF.

The chain combines TRBV27 with TRBJ1-1; D gene ambiguous. Per germline, CDR1 MNHEY and CDR2 SMNVEV (reference sequence). V was cut by 6 bases and J by 4 bases, with 9 bases left in between. The CDR3 length is 12 residues. The CDR3 reads CASSTAGTEAFF. The CDR3 bases are TGTGCCAGCAGCACCGCCGGCACTGAAGCTTTCTTT.

The chain has TRBV11-2 and TRBJ1-6; 7 bases align to TRBD1. Trimming cost V 6 bases and J 3 bases; bases outside gene matches: 8. Germline V gene data show CDR1 as SGHAT and CDR2 as FQNNGV. CDR3 size: 16 residues. As DNA, the CDR3 is TGTGCCAGCAGTTCAGGGGGGGGTATCTATAATTCACCCCTCCACTTT. Translated: CASSSGGGIYNSPLHF.

This clone has just one count. This sequence joins TRBV10-3 and TRBJ1-1; 7 bases agree with TRBD1. CDR3 size: 15 residues. V dropped 0 bases and J dropped 0; count of bases not matched to a gene: 1. Germline loops: CDR1 ENHRY, CDR2 SYGVKD. The CDR3 is CAISESGQLNTEAFF. DNA of the CDR3: TGTGCCATCAGTGAGTCGGGACAGTTGAACACTGAAGCTTTCTTT.

A single count supports this clone. The rearrangement joins TRBV2 to TRBJ2-5; D gene uncertain. Germline V gene lookup returns CDR1 SNHLY and CDR2 FYNNEI. The V end lost 6 bases, the J end lost 1 base, and 9 bases lay between the germline ends. The CDR3 is 13 amino acids. The CDR3 nucleotides read TGTGCCAGCAGCGGCAGAGGCCAAGAGACCCAGTACTTC. Amino acid sequence: CASSGRGQETQYF.

The chain recombines TRBV23-1 with TRBJ1-3; TRBD1 aligns across 7 bases. TRBV23-1 is assigned to the ORF class and has an uncertain function. V shed 4 bases and J 2 bases; nucleotides not matched to a gene: 14. The CDR3 length is 18 residues. The CDR3 coding sequence is TGCGCCAGCAGTCCTGATTTGCGAGGGGGCGATCCTGGAAACACCATATATTTT. Its protein product is CASSPDLRGGDPGNTIYF.

This clone appeared once. J is TRBJ2-7 and V is TRBV12-1. TRBV12-1 is recorded as a pseudogene. This CDR3 is built from 16 residues. This CDR3 reads CASSFARLGTFHEQYF. The DNA for the CDR3 is TGTGCCAGCAGCTTTGCGCGTTTAGGTACCTTCCACGAGCAGTACTTC.

Regarding this clone: A junction boundary mismatches the germline segment, possibly from a read error. This specimen includes other DNA sequences encoding the same CDR3. The CDR3, as DNA: TGTGCCAGCAGTCCCCCCTATGATGAACAGTTCTTC. Encoded protein: CASSPPYDEQFF. This rearrangement joins TRBV6-5 to TRBJ2-1; no reliable D call. This CDR3 is built from 12 residues. CDR1 MNHEY and CDR2 SVGAGI come from the germline V gene.

This rearrangement joins TRBV4-2 to TRBJ1-4; D gene ambiguous. This CDR3 has 16 residues. Looked up from germline, CDR1 is LGHNA and CDR2 is YNFKEQ. V was cut by 0 bases and J by 0 bases, with 8 bases left in between. For the CDR3, the DNA is TGTGCCAGCAGCCAAGATCAGTTTGCAACTAATGAAAAACTGTTTTTT. The encoded protein is CASSQDQFATNEKLFF.

This clone was detected once. This chain links TRBV3-1 (or the pseudogene TRBV3-2) with TRBJ2-5, with D possibly being TRBD2 (6 bases). Trimming took off 4 bases at V and 2 bases at J, with 14 bases between the two ends. Germline values: CDR1 LGHDT, CDR2 YNNKEL (reference sequence). The CDR3 has 15 amino acids. CDR3 protein: CASSRPGLLQETQYF. The CDR3, as DNA: TGTGCCAGCAGCCGACCGGGACTCCTACAAGAGACCCAGTACTTC.

The chain links TRBV9 to TRBJ1-6; 7 bases match TRBD1. Germline CDR1 reads SGDLS; CDR2 reads YYNGEE. The CDR3 totals 15 residues. V was pared by 2 bases and J by 3 bases, with 2 bases of the junction left unmatched. In DNA form, the CDR3 reads TGTGCCAGCAGCGTCGACAGGGACTATAATTCACCCCTCCACTTT. Amino acids: CASSVDRDYNSPLHF. Together with reference TRBV9 and TRBJ1-6, the CDR3 gives the full variable domain: DSGVTQTPKHLITATGQRVTLRCSPRSGDLSVYWYQQSLDQGLQFLIQYYNGEERAKGNILERFSAQQFPDLHSELNLSSLELGDSALYFCASSVDRDYNSPLHFGNGTRLTVT.

CDR3 residues: CASSYGDGYTF. For the CDR3, the DNA is TGTGCCAGCAGTTACGGGGACGGCTACACCTTC. J is TRBJ1-2 and V is TRBV6-6; tentative D call: TRBD1 (5 bases). Trimming left V 2 bases short and J 8 bases short, with 6 bases between. The length of the CDR3 is 11 residues. The germline gives CDR1 MNHNY, CDR2 SVGAGI (reference sequence).

This clone came up once. The chain uses TRBV2 and TRBJ1-1; unclear D gene. Trimming took 4 bases from V and 1 from J, leaving 4 bases between them. In germline, CDR1 is SNHLY, CDR2 FYNNEI. The CDR3 has 12 residues. The CDR3 protein is CASSVRNTEAFF. DNA of the CDR3: TGTGCCAGCAGTGTGAGGAACACTGAAGCTTTCTTT.

The chain couples TRBV2 to TRBJ2-7, with D perhaps matching TRBD2 (5 bases). V was shortened by 4 bases and J by 6 bases, with 16 bases between the two germline ends. CDR3 size: 14 residues. Germline CDR1 is SNHLY and CDR2 is FYNNEI. The CDR3 sequence: CASSGSLAGIEQYF. The CDR3 DNA reads as TGTGCCAGCAGTGGGTCGCTAGCAGGAATCGAGCAGTACTTC.

The rearrangement joins TRBV5-1 to TRBJ2-1; possibly TRBD1 or TRBD2 for D (5 bases each). Trimming shortened V by 6 bases and J by 0 bases, and 10 bases separated the two germline ends. The CDR3 is 14 amino acids. Germline V gene sequence: CDR1 SGHRS, CDR2 YFSETQ. In DNA form, the CDR3 reads TGCGCCAGCAATCCAGGGAGCTCCTACAATGAGCAGTTCTTC. This encodes CASNPGSSYNEQFF.

The genes are TRBV5-1 and TRBJ1-2, with a tentative D call TRBD1 (5 bases). The CDR3 has 15 residues. The germline CDR1 and CDR2 sequences are SGHRS and YFSETQ. V was trimmed by 3 bases and J by 8 bases, leaving 20 bases between them. The CDR3 region is CASSSGTARGWGYTF. The CDR3 DNA reads TGCGCCAGCAGCTCCGGGACGGCGCGTGGTTGGGGCTACACCTTC.

This chain uses TRBV10-3 with TRBJ1-3, with a weak D call TRBD1 (5 bases). V was trimmed by 0 bases and J by 6 bases, leaving 9 bases between them. This CDR3 has 14 amino acids. Germline CDR1 ENHRY, CDR2 SYGVKD. The CDR3 region has the DNA TGTGCCATCAGTGAGTCGACAGTTTCAAACACCATATATTTT. Amino acids: CAISESTVSNTIYF.

This chain uses TRBV4-1 with TRBJ1-4; no clear D gene. The germline CDR1 and CDR2 sequences are MGHRA and YSYEKL. The V end was cut by 1 base, the J end by 4 bases, with 13 bases between. The CDR3 loop spans 16 amino acids. The CDR3: CASSQGTNPGNEKLFF. CDR3 in DNA: TGCGCCAGCAGCCAAGGGACCAACCCGGGTAATGAAAAACTGTTTTTT.

The genes are TRBV3-1 (or the pseudogene TRBV3-2) and TRBJ2-3; D is uncertain. Germline CDR1 reads LGHDT; CDR2 reads YNNKEL (reference sequence). There are 15 residues in the CDR3. Deletions cut 0 bases from V and 0 bases from J, with 7 bases between. CDR3 in amino acids: CASSQDPVSTDTQYF. In DNA, the CDR3 is TGTGCCAGCAGCCAAGATCCGGTGAGCACAGATACGCAGTATTTT.

The genes are TRBV7-2 and TRBJ1-6; D not resolved. V lost 3 bases and J 0 bases, leaving 9 bases between the germline ends. The CDR3 spans 16 residues. CDR1 and CDR2 (germline): SGHTA, FQGNSA. This chain's CDR3 is CASSFVPSSYNSPLHF. The CDR3 nucleotides are TGTGCCAGCAGCTTTGTGCCAAGCTCCTATAATTCACCCCTCCACTTT.

This clone was observed a handful of times. The rearrangement joins TRBV20-1 to TRBJ1-4; D is ambiguous. Trimming stripped 3 bases from V and 7 bases from J, with 15 bases between. This CDR3 has 14 amino acids. The V gene's germline CDR1 is DFQATT and CDR2 SNEGSKA (reference sequence). DNA of the CDR3: TGCAGTGCTAGTCCCCATTTGATGGGTGAAAAACTGTTTTTT. Translated: CSASPHLMGEKLFF.

The V gene is TRBV12-3 or TRBV12-4, the J gene TRBJ1-1, with TRBD1 identical over 7 bases. The CDR3 is made up of 11 amino acids. J lost 7 bases, V lost 7 bases, and 3 bases had no gene match. This CDR3 reads CASIRTGEAFF. The DNA of the CDR3 is TGTGCCAGCATTCGGACAGGTGAAGCTTTCTTT.

This clone was picked up a small number of times. The V gene is TRBV6-4, the J gene TRBJ2-1, with 12 positions matching TRBD2. Trimming cost V 4 bases and J 8 bases; bases outside gene matches: 3. The germline CDR1 and CDR2 sequences are MRHNA and SNTAGT. The CDR3 contains 14 residues. The CDR3 reads CASSASGGADEQFF. CDR3 nucleotide sequence: TGTGCCAGCAGTGCTAGCGGGGGGGCCGATGAGCAGTTCTTC.

The chain uses TRBV10-3 and TRBJ1-4; D may be TRBD1 (6 bases). There are 16 residues in the CDR3. V was trimmed by 0 bases and J by 8 bases, leaving 16 bases between them. The germline V gene has CDR1 ENHRY and CDR2 SYGVKD. CDR3 in DNA: TGTGCCATCAGTGAGTCGGAGGATGACAGGATCGAAAAACTGTTTTTT. Its protein product is CAISESEDDRIEKLFF.